What follows is one T cell receptor beta chain and its context. The CDR3 sequence is 15 residues long. This sample was included in a study of CD8 T cells in Susac syndrome. TEMRA cells were FACS-enriched, unlike CD8+ and CD4+ T cells, which were negatively isolated. About 0.45 to 1 ug RNA was reverse transcribed with random hexamers. TCRdb re-analysed the immunoSEQ multiplex PCR reads in MiXCR, keeping a single row per CDR3 protein. The sample consists of 180,000 or so distinct CDR3 sequences, around 94% of them appearing once. This sequence was found in a human donor in good health. This chain joins TRBV21-1 and TRBJ1-5. TRBV21-1 is assigned pseudogene status. Sequenced: CD4+ T cells from PBMCs. The CDR3 bases are TGTGCCAGCAGCAAAGGGTCGGTAAGCAATCAGCCCCAGCATTTT. Translating it yields CASSKGSVSNQPQHF.